The clone carrying this T cell receptor beta chain was observed a handful of times. What it binds is not known. This sample is part of a study of neurological immune-mediated disorders. Findings of the study overall: CDR3 amino acid sequences found in expanded clones were never shared across subjects, suggesting private repertoires in all groups. HTLV-1-associated myelopathy led in TCR clonal expansion, while multiple sclerosis ranked lowest, below healthy controls.

Germline CDR1 SGHRS, CDR2 YFSETQ. The CDR3 spans 14 residues. Trimming left V 4 bases short and J 1 base short, with 12 bases between. TCRdb independently ran MiXCR on the 5' RACE reads; one entry per CDR3 protein. The profile covers 50,000 to 80,000 distinct CDR3 sequences, with 4.5% appearing a single time and 6.5% to 7.5% taken by the ten largest. Unsorted libraries were prepared from 2 million PBMCs held at -80 C. This TCR was sampled from a man aged 25-40 years with multiple sclerosis. Sequencing used PBMCs. The V call is TRBV5-1, the J call TRBJ2-7; no reliable D call. CDR3 sequence: CASSPWTNSYEQYF. The DNA of the CDR3 is TGCGCCAGCAGCCCGTGGACGAATTCCTACGAGCAGTACTTC.